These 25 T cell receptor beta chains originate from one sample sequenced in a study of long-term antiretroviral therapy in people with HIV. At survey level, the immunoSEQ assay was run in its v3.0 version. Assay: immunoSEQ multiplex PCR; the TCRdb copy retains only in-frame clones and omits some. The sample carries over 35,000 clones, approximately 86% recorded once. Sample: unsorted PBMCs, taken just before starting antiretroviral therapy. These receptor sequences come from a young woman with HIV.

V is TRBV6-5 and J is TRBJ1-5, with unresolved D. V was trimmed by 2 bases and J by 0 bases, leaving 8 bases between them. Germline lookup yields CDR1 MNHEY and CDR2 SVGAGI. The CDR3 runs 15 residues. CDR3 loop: CASSYGPYSNQPQHF. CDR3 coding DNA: TGTGCCAGCAGTTACGGGCCGTATAGCAATCAGCCCCAGCATTTT.

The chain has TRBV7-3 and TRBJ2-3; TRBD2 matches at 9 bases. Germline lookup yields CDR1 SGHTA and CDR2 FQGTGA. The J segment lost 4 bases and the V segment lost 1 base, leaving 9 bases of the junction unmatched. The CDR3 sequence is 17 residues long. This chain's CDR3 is CASSLSRAGGPPDTQYF. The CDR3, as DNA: TGTGCCAGCAGCTTAAGTCGGGCGGGAGGGCCTCCAGATACGCAGTATTTT.

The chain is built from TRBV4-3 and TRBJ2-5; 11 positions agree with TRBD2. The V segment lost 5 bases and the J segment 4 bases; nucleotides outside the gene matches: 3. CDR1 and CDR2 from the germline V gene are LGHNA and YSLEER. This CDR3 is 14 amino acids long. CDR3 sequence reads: CASSLAGGLETQYF. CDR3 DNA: TGCGCCAGCAGCTTAGCGGGAGGGCTAGAGACCCAGTACTTC.

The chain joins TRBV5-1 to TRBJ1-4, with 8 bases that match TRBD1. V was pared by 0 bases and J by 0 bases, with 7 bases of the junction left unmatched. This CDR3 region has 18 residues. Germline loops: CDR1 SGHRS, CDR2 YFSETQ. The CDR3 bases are TGCGCCAGCAGCTTGGAAGGGACAGGAGACACAACTAATGAAAAACTGTTTTTT. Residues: CASSLEGTGDTTNEKLFF.

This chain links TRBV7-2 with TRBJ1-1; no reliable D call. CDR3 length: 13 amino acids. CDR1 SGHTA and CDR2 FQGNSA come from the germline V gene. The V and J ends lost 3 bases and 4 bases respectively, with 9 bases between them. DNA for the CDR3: TGTGCCAGCAGCTTTTCGCGATTCACTGAAGCTTTCTTT. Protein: CASSFSRFTEAFF.

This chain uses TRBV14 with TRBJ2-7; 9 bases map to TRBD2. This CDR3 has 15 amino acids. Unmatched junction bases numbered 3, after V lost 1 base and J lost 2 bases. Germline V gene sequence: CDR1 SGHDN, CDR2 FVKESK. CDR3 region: CASSQGGGRAYEQYF. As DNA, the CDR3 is TGTGCCAGCAGCCAAGGGGGCGGGAGGGCCTACGAGCAGTACTTC.

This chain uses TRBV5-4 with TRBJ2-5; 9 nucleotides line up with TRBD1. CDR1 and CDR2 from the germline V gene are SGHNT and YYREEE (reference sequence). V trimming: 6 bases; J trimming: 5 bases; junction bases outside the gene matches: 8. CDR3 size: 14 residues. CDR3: CASTLGQGRETQYF. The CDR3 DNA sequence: TGTGCCAGCACCCTGGGACAGGGTCGGGAGACCCAGTACTTC.

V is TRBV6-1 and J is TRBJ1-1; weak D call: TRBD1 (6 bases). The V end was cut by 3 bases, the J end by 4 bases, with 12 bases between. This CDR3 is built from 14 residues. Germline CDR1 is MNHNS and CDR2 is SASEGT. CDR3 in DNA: TGTGCCAGCAGTGAGGCAGGGGTTGGCACTGAAGCTTTCTTT. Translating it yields CASSEAGVGTEAFF.

CDR3 sequence reads: CASSPIPAGVGTGELFF. The CDR3 DNA sequence: TGTGCCAGCAGCCCCATCCCCGCGGGCGTGGGTACCGGGGAGCTGTTTTTT. This chain connects TRBV7-3 to TRBJ2-2; D possibly corresponds to TRBD2 (5 bases). The CDR3 runs to 17 residues. The V end lost 5 bases, the J end lost 5 bases, and 21 bases lay between the germline ends. Germline V gene lookup returns CDR1 SGHTA and CDR2 FQGTGA.

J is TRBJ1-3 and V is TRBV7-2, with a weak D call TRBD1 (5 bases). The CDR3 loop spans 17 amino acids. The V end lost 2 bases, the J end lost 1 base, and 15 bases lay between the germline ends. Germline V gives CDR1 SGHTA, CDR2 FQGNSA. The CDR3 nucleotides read TGTGCCAGCAGCTTATATTCGGGGGTCGGGTCTGGAAACACCATATATTTT. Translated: CASSLYSGVGSGNTIYF. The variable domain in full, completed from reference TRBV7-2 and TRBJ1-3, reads GAGVSQSPSNKVTEKGKDVELRCDPISGHTALYWYRQSLGQGLEFLIYFQGNSAPDKSGLPSDRFSAERTGGSVSTLTIQRTQQEDSAVYLCASSLYSGVGSGNTIYFGEGSWLTVV.

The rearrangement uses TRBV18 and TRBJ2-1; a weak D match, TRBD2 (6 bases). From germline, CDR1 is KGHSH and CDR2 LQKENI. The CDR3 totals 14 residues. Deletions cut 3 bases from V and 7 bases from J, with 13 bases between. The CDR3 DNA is TGTGCCAGCTCACCGGGGGACTCCGGGAATGAGCAGTTCTTC. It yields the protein CASSPGDSGNEQFF.

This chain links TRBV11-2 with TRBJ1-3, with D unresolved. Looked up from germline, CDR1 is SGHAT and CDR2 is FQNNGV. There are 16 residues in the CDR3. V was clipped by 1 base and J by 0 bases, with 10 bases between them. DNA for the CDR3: TGTGCCAGCAGCTTAGTTACAGTCCTCTCTGGAAACACCATATATTTT. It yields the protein CASSLVTVLSGNTIYF. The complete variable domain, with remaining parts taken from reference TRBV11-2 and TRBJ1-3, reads EAGVAQSPRYKIIEKRQSVAFWCNPISGHATLYWYQQILGQGPKLLIQFQNNGVVDDSQLPKDRFSAERLKGVDSTLKIQPAKLEDSAVYLCASSLVTVLSGNTIYFGEGSWLTVV.

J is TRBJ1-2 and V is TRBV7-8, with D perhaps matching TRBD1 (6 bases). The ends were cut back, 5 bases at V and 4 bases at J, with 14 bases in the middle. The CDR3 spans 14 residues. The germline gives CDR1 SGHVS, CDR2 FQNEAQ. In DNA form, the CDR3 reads TGTGCCAGCAGCCTCGGACAGTCGGGCTATGGCTACACCTTC. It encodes CASSLGQSGYGYTF.

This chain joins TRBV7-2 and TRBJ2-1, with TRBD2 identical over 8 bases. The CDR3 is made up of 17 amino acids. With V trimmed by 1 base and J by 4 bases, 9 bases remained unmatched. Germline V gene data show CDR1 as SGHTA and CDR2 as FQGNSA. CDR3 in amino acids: CASSLEGAGGPYNEQFF. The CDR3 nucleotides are TGTGCCAGCAGCTTAGAAGGTGCGGGAGGCCCTTACAATGAGCAGTTCTTC. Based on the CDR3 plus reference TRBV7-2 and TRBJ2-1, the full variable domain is GAGVSQSPSNKVTEKGKDVELRCDPISGHTALYWYRQSLGQGLEFLIYFQGNSAPDKSGLPSDRFSAERTGGSVSTLTIQRTQQEDSAVYLCASSLEGAGGPYNEQFFGPGTRLTVL.

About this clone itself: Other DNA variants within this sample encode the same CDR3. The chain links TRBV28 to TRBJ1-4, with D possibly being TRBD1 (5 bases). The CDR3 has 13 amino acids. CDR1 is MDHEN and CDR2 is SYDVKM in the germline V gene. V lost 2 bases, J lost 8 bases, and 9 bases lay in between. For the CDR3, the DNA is TGTGCCAGCAGTTTAGACAGTTTAGAAAAACTGTTTTTT. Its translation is CASSLDSLEKLFF.

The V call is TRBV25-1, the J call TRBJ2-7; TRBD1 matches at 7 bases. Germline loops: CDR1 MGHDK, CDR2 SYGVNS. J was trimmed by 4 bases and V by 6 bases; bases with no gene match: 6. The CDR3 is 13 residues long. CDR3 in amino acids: CASRTGYSYEQYF. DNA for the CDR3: TGTGCCAGCAGGACAGGGTATTCGTACGAGCAGTACTTC.

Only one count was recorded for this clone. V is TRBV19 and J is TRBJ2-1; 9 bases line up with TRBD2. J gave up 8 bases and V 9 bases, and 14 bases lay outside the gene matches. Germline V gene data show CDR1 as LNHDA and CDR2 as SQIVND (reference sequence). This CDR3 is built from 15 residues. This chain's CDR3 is CASRTTSGLGDEQFF. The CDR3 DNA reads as TGTGCCAGCAGAACCACTAGCGGGCTCGGCGATGAGCAGTTCTTC.

The chain's CDR3 is CSVVFIGGDETQYF. The CDR3 DNA follows: TGCAGCGTTGTGTTTATAGGGGGGGATGAGACCCAGTACTTC. The chain carries TRBV29-1 and TRBJ2-5, with D possibly TRBD2 on 7 matching bases. V lost 4 bases and J 5 bases, leaving 17 bases between the germline ends. The germline gives CDR1 SQVTM, CDR2 ANQGSEA. There are 14 residues in the CDR3.

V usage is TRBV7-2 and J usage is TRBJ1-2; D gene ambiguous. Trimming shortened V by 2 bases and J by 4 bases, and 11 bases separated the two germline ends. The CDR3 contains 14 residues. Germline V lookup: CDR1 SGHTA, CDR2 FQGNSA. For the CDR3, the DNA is TGTGCCAGCAGCTTATCCCCGGGAATCTATGGCTACACCTTC. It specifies CASSLSPGIYGYTF.

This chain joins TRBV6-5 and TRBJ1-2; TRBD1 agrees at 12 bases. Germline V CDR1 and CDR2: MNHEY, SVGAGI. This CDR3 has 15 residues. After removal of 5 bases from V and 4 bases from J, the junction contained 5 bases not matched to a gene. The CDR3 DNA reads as TGTGCCAGCAGTCCAGGGGGACAGGGGGCCTATGGCTACACCTTC. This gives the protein CASSPGGQGAYGYTF.

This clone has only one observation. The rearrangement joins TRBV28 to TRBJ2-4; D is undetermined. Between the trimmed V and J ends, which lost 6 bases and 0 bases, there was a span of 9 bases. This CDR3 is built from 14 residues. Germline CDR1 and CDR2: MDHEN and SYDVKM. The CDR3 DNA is TGTGCCAGCAGAGTCCATCGAGCCAAAAACATTCAGTACTTC. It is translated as CASRVHRAKNIQYF.

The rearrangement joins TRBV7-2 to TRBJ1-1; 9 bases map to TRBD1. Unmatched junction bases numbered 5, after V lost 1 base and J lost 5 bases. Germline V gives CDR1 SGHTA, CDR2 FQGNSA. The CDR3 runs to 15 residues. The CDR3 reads CASSLVTGGGTEAFF. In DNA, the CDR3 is TGTGCCAGCAGCTTAGTAACAGGGGGCGGTACTGAAGCTTTCTTT.

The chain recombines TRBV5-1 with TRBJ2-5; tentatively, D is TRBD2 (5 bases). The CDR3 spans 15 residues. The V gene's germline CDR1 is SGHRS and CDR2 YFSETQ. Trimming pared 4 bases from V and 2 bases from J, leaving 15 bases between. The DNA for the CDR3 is TGCGCCAGCAGCGAGCCAGTTCGGAGGCAAGAGACCCAGTACTTC. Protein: CASSEPVRRQETQYF.

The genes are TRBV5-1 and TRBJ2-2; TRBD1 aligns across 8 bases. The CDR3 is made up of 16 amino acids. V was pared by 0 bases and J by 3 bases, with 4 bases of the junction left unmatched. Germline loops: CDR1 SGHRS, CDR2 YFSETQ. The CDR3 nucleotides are TGCGCCAGCAGCTTGGGAGACAGGGGATACACCGGGGAGCTGTTTTTT. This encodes CASSLGDRGYTGELFF.

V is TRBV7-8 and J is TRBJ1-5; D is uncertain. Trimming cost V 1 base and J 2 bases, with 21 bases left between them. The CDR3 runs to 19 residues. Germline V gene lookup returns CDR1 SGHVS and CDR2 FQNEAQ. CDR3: CASSLVPSRVGQGNQPQHF. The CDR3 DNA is TGTGCCAGCAGCTTAGTCCCGTCCCGAGTAGGTCAGGGCAATCAGCCCCAGCATTTT. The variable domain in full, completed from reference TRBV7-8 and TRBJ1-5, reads GAGVSQSPRYKVAKRGQDVALRCDPISGHVSLFWYQQALGQGPEFLTYFQNEAQLDKSGLPSDRFFAERPEGSVSTLKIQRTQQEDSAVYLCASSLVPSRVGQGNQPQHFGDGTRLSIL.